These 14 T cell receptor beta chains originate from one sample sequenced in a study of CD8 T cells in ankylosing spondylitis. From the 5' RACE reads, TCRdb called clonotypes with MiXCR, one entry per CDR3 protein. The table lists a few hundred thousand distinct CDR3 sequences, 18% of them singletons. Input material: blood, either unsorted or a sorted T cell fraction (not recorded which). The receptor source for this set is a male donor with ankylosing spondylitis or in good health (not recorded which).

The rearrangement links TRBV4-1 to TRBJ2-1, with D perhaps matching TRBD1 (6 bases). The CDR3 runs 13 residues. Per the germline V gene, CDR1 is MGHRA and CDR2 is YSYEKL. Trimming left V 0 bases short and J 7 bases short, with 7 bases between. The CDR3: CASSQEDRNEQFF. The CDR3 DNA sequence: TGCGCCAGCAGCCAAGAGGACAGAAATGAGCAGTTCTTC.

This clonotype was recorded at least ten times. The CDR3 DNA reads as TGCGCCAGCAGCCAAGTTTTAGGATCGGGGGTAAGAGAGACCCAGTACTTC. It yields the protein CASSQVLGSGVRETQYF. The J gene is TRBJ2-5, the V gene TRBV4-1, with D possibly matching TRBD2 (6 bases). Germline V gene lookup returns CDR1 MGHRA and CDR2 YSYEKL. The V and J ends lost 1 base and 4 bases respectively, with 19 bases between them. CDR3 size: 17 residues.

The chain couples TRBV4-3 to TRBJ2-5, with D tentatively TRBD1 or TRBD2 (5 bases each). The CDR3 is made up of 18 amino acids. Trimming removed 0 bases at V and 1 base at J, with 18 bases between. Germline CDR1 reads LGHNA; CDR2 reads YSLEER. CDR3 loop: CASSQEGTPASVQETQYF. CDR3 DNA: TGCGCCAGCAGCCAAGAGGGGACCCCCGCTAGTGTCCAAGAGACCCAGTACTTC.

The rearrangement joins TRBV7-6 to TRBJ2-7; possibly TRBD2 for D (5 bases). The germline gives CDR1 SGHVS, CDR2 FNYEAQ. This CDR3 spans 11 amino acids. The V end lost 5 bases, the J end lost 6 bases, and 8 bases lay between the germline ends. CDR3 residues: CASSGGCEQYF. The CDR3 DNA reads TGTGCCAGCAGCGGAGGCTGCGAGCAGTACTTC.

The chain is built from TRBV4-1 and TRBJ2-1; 14 positions agree with TRBD2. The CDR3 consists of 16 residues. Per the germline V gene, CDR1 is MGHRA and CDR2 is YSYEKL. V dropped 3 bases and J dropped 8; count of bases not matched to a gene: 6. This chain's CDR3 is CASSHGTSGSRDEQFF. CDR3 DNA sequence: TGCGCCAGCAGCCATGGGACTAGCGGGAGTCGAGATGAGCAGTTCTTC.

This clonotype turned up a few times. The V call is TRBV27, the J call TRBJ2-1; D uncertain. The germline V gene has CDR1 MNHEY and CDR2 SMNVEV (reference sequence). V was clipped by 4 bases and J by 1 base, with 8 bases between them. CDR3 size: 14 residues. The CDR3 nucleotides are TGTGCCAGCAGTTACGGCAGTTCCTACAATGAGCAGTTCTTC. This encodes CASSYGSSYNEQFF.

Only a few counts were recorded for this clonotype. The chain couples TRBV10-3 to TRBJ2-7; D call uncertain. The CDR3 covers 15 residues. Germline CDR1 is ENHRY and CDR2 is SYGVKD. With 2 bases removed from V and 0 bases from J, the gap between germline ends came to 11 bases. Here the CDR3 DNA reads TGTGCCATCAGTGAGGTAGCTTCTAGCTCCTACGAGCAGTACTTC. Amino acid sequence: CAISEVASSSYEQYF.

This clonotype was seen a handful of times. The chain joins TRBV5-1 to TRBJ2-1; no clear D gene. The V and J ends lost 3 bases and 10 bases respectively, with 14 bases between them. Germline V gene data show CDR1 as SGHRS and CDR2 as YFSETQ. The CDR3 runs to 13 residues. The CDR3 DNA sequence: TGCGCCAGCAGCTCCGCTGTTCGGTACGAGCAGTTCTTC. As protein: CASSSAVRYEQFF.

The J gene is TRBJ2-1, the V gene TRBV29-1; no clear D gene. The V end was cut by 4 bases, the J end by 12 bases, with 4 bases between. Germline V gene data show CDR1 as SQVTM and CDR2 as ANQGSEA. This CDR3 contains 8 residues. The CDR3: CSVGGQFF. For the CDR3, the DNA is TGCAGCGTTGGGGGGCAGTTCTTC.

This clonotype was seen more than once but under ten times. The V gene is TRBV5-1, the J gene TRBJ2-2, with 10 bases identical to TRBD1. Germline CDR1 is SGHRS and CDR2 is YFSETQ. This CDR3 contains 16 residues. The ends lost 0 bases at V and 3 bases at J; junction bases unmatched: 2. This chain's CDR3 is CASSLGQGAYTGELFF. DNA of the CDR3: TGCGCCAGCAGCTTGGGACAGGGGGCCTACACCGGGGAGCTGTTTTTT. Filled out from reference TRBV5-1 and TRBJ2-2, the complete variable domain reads KAGVTQTPRYLIKTRGQQVTLSCSPISGHRSVSWYQQTPGQGLQFLFEYFSETQRNKGNFPGRFSGRQFSNSRSEMNVSTLELGDSALYLCASSLGQGAYTGELFFGEGSRLTVL.

This clonotype was counted many times. The gene calls are TRBV7-2 and TRBJ2-7; possible D gene TRBD2, 5 bases. Trimming took off 1 base at V and 1 base at J, with 8 bases between the two ends. CDR3 size: 14 residues. Looked up from germline, CDR1 is SGHTA and CDR2 is FQGNSA. Here the CDR3 DNA reads TGTGCCAGCAGCTTAGGAATAGCGTCCTACGAGCAGTACTTC. As protein: CASSLGIASYEQYF.

The chain recombines TRBV4-1 with TRBJ1-4; TRBD1 aligns across 8 bases. CDR1 is MGHRA and CDR2 is YSYEKL in the germline V gene. With V trimmed by 4 bases and J by 6 bases, 7 bases remained unmatched. The CDR3 spans 15 residues. CDR3 nucleotides: TGCGCCAGCAGCCTTCCGACAGGGGTTGATGAAAAACTGTTTTTT. It translates to CASSLPTGVDEKLFF.

This clonotype has just a few counts. The gene calls are TRBV6-1 and TRBJ1-5, with TRBD1 matching 7 bases. CDR1 is MNHNS, CDR2 SASEGT, per germline. This CDR3 has 17 amino acids. J was trimmed by 0 bases and V by 2 bases; bases with no gene match: 7. CDR3 region: CASSERQGFYSNQPQHF. DNA for the CDR3: TGTGCCAGCAGTGAAAGACAGGGCTTCTATAGCAATCAGCCCCAGCATTTT.

This chain joins TRBV6-5 and TRBJ2-7; no firm D call. The germline V and J ends were trimmed by 2 bases and 1 base, with 6 bases remaining between them. In germline, CDR1 is MNHEY, CDR2 SVGAGI. CDR3 length equals 13 residues. CDR3 sequence: CASSYGNSYEQYF. Written as DNA, the CDR3 is TGTGCCAGCAGTTACGGCAATTCCTACGAGCAGTACTTC.